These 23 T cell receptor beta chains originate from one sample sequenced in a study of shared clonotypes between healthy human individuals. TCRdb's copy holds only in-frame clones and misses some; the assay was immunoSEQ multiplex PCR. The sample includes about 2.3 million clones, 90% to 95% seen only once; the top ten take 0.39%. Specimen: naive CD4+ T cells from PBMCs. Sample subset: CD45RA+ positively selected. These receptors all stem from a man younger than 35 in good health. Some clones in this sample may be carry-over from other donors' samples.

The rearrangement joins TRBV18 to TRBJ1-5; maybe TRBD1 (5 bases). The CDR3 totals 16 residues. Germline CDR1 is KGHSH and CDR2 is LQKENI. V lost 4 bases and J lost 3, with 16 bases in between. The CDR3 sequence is CASSLGLGGNNQPQHF. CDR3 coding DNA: TGTGCCAGCTCACTGGGGCTGGGGGGGAACAATCAGCCCCAGCATTTT.

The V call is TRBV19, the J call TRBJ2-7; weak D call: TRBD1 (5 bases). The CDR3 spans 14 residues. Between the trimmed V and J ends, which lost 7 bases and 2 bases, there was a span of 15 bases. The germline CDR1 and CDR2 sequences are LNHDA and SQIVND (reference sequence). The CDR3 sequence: CASTPTDTTYEQYF. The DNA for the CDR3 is TGTGCCAGTACGCCAACGGACACAACCTACGAGCAGTACTTC.

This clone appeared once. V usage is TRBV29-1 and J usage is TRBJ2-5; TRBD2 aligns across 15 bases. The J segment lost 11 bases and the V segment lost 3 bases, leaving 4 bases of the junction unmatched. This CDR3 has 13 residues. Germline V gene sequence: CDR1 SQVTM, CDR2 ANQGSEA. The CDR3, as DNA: TGCAGCGTTGAGCGGACTAGCGGGGGGGAGCAGTACTTC. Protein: CSVERTSGGEQYF.

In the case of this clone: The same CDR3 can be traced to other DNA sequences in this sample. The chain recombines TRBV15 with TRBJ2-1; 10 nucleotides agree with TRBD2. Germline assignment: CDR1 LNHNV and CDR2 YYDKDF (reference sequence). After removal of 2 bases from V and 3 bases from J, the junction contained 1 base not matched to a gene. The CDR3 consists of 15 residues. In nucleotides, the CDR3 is TGTGCCACCAGCAGACCTAGCGGGAGCTACAATGAGCAGTTCTTC. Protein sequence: CATSRPSGSYNEQFF.

Here the CDR3 reads CASRPSSGTGDTQYF. CDR3 DNA sequence: TGTGCCAGCAGACCTAGTAGCGGGACGGGAGATACGCAGTATTTT. This chain joins TRBV6-1 and TRBJ2-3; 8 positions agree with TRBD2. Germline V CDR1 and CDR2: MNHNS, SASEGT. Trimming at V came to 6 bases and at J to 5 bases, leaving 10 bases not matched to a gene. This CDR3 comprises 15 residues.

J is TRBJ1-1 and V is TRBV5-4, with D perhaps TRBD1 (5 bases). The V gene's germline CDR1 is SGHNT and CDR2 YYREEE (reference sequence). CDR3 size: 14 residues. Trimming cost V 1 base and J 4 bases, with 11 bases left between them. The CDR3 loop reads CASSLPRESTEAFF. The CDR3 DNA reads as TGTGCCAGCAGCTTGCCCAGGGAAAGCACTGAAGCTTTCTTT.

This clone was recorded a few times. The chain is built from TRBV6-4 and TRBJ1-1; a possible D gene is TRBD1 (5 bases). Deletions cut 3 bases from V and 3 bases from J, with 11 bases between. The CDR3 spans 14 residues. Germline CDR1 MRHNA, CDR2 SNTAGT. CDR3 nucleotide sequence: TGTGCCAGCAGTGAAGTGGCAGGGTACACTGAAGCTTTCTTT. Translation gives CASSEVAGYTEAFF.

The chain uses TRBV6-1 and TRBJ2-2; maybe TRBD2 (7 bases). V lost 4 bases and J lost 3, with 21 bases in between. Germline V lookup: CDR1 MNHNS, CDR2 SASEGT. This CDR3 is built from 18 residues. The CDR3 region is CASSGPGGLQGDTGELFF. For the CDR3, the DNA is TGTGCCAGCAGTGGGCCGGGGGGCCTCCAAGGGGACACCGGGGAGCTGTTTTTT.

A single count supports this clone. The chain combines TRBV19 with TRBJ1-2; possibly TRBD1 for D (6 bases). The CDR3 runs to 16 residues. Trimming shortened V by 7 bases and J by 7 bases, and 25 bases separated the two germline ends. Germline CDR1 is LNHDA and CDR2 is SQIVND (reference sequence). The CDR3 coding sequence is TGTGCCAGTATCCTTCAGGGGCCCCCTTTTGGGGTTGGCTACACCTTC. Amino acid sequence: CASILQGPPFGVGYTF.

The CDR3 here is CASSSMGEQSYYGYTF. The CDR3 DNA reads TGTGCCAGCAGCTCAATGGGGGAACAGAGTTACTATGGCTACACCTTC. The chain employs TRBV5-4 and TRBJ1-2; a possible D gene is TRBD1 (5 bases). Germline CDR1 SGHNT, CDR2 YYREEE (reference sequence). The CDR3 totals 16 residues. V lost 3 bases, J lost 3 bases, and 18 bases lay in between.

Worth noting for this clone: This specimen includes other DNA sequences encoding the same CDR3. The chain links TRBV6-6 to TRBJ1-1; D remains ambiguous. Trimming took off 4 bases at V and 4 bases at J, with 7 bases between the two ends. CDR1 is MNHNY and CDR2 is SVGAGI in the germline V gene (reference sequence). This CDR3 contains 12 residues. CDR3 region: CASSSGSTEAFF. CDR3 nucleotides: TGTGCCAGCAGTTCAGGCAGCACTGAAGCTTTCTTT.

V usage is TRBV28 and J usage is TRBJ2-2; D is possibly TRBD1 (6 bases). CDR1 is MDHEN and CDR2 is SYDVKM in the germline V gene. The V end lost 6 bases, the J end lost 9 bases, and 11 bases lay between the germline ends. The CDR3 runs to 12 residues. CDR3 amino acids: CASRLTGWELFF. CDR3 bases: TGTGCCAGCAGGCTAACAGGGTGGGAGCTGTTTTTT.

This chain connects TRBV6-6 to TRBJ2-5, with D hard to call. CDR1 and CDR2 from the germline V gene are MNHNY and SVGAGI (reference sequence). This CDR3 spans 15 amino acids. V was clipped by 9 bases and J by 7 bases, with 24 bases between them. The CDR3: CASDSGLSLLGTQYF. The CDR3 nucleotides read TGTGCCAGTGATTCCGGGCTGTCTTTATTGGGGACCCAGTACTTC.

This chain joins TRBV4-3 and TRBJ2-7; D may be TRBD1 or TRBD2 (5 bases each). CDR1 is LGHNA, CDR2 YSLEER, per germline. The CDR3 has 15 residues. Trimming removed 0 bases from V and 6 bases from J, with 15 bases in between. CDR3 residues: CASSQDRDRRSEQYF. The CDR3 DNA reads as TGCGCCAGCAGCCAAGACCGGGACCGTCGGAGCGAGCAGTACTTC.

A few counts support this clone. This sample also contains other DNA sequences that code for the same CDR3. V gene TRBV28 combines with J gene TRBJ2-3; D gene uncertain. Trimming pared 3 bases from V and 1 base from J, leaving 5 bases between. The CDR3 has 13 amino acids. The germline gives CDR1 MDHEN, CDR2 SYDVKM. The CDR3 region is CASSLAGTDTQYF. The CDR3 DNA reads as TGTGCCAGCAGTTTGGCAGGCACAGATACGCAGTATTTT.

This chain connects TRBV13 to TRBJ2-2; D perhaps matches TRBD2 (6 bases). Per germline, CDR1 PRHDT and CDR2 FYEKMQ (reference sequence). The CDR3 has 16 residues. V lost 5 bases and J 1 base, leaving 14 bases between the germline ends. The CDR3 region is CASSLLGGRNTGELFF. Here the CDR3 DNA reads TGTGCCAGCAGCCTATTGGGAGGTCGGAACACCGGGGAGCTGTTTTTT.

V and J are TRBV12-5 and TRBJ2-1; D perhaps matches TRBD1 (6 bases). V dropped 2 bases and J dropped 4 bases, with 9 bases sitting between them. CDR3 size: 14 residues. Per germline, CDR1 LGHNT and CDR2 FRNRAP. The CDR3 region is CASGLNREYNEQFF. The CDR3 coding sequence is TGTGCTAGTGGTTTGAACAGGGAATACAATGAGCAGTTCTTC.

In DNA form, the CDR3 reads TGTGCCATCTTTTCCCCGTCCTCCTACGAGCAGTACTTC. Protein product: CAIFSPSSYEQYF. This chain joins TRBV10-3 and TRBJ2-7; D ambiguous. Per germline, CDR1 ENHRY and CDR2 SYGVKD. The CDR3 totals 13 residues. V was clipped by 8 bases and J by 0 bases, with 11 bases between them.

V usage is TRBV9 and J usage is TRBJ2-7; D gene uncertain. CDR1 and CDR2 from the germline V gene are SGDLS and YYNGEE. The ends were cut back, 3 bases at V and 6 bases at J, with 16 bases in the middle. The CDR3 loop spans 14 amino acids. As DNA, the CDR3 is TGTGCCAGCAGCGGCCGTGATATTTGGTCCGAGCAGTACTTC. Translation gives CASSGRDIWSEQYF. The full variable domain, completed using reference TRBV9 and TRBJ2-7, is DSGVTQTPKHLITATGQRVTLRCSPRSGDLSVYWYQQSLDQGLQFLIQYYNGEERAKGNILERFSAQQFPDLHSELNLSSLELGDSALYFCASSGRDIWSEQYFGPGTRLTVT.

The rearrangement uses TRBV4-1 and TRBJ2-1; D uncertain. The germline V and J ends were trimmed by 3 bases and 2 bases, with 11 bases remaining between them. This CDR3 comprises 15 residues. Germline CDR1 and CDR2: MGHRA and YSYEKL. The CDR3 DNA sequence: TGCGCCAGCAGCCACCCAGGAAAGGCCTACAATGAGCAGTTCTTC. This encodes CASSHPGKAYNEQFF.

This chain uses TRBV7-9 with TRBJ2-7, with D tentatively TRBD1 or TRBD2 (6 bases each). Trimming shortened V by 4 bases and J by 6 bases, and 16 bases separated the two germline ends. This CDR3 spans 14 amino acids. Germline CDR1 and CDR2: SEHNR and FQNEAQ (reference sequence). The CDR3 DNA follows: TGTGCCAGCAGCTCCTGGAGGGGGACAAGCGAGCAGTACTTC. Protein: CASSSWRGTSEQYF.

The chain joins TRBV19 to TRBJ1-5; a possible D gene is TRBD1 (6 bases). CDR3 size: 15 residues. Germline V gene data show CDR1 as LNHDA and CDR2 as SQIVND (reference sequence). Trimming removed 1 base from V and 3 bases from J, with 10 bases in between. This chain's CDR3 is CASSIVNRDNQPQHF. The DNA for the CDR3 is TGTGCCAGTAGTATAGTAAACAGGGACAATCAGCCCCAGCATTTT.

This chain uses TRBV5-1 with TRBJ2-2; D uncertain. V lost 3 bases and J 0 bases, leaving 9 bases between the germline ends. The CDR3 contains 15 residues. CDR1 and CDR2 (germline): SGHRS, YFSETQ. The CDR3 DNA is TGCGCCAGCAGCTCCGGACGGACGAACACCGGGGAGCTGTTTTTT. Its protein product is CASSSGRTNTGELFF. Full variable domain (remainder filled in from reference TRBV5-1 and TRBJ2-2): KAGVTQTPRYLIKTRGQQVTLSCSPISGHRSVSWYQQTPGQGLQFLFEYFSETQRNKGNFPGRFSGRQFSNSRSEMNVSTLELGDSALYLCASSSGRTNTGELFFGEGSRLTVL.